A single sample is the source of the 14 T cell receptor beta chains below, sequenced in a study of post-analysis software for immune sequencing data. Unique molecular identifiers featured in each of the TCR beta cDNA libraries. MiXCR was run by TCRdb on the PCR reads, yielding one entry per CDR3 protein. This sample has approximately 360,000 distinct CDR3 sequences, with 30% to 45% found just once. General study findings and limits: Elevated frequency relative to controls characterized four or five TRBV segments in patients, TRBV5-6, TRBV5-1 and TRBV20-1 among them.

Their antigen targets remain unknown. Source material: blood. The receptor set was obtained from a girl aged 10 to 17 with multiple sclerosis.

The chain recombines TRBV5-1 with TRBJ2-7; the match to TRBD1 covers 7 bases. CDR1 SGHRS and CDR2 YFSETQ come from the germline V gene. V trimming: 3 bases; J trimming: 0 bases; junction bases outside the gene matches: 6. The CDR3 runs 15 residues. In nucleotides, the CDR3 is TGCGCCAGCAGCTGGGGGACAGAAAGCTCCTACGAGCAGTACTTC. Protein: CASSWGTESSYEQYF.

The rearrangement links TRBV12-3 or TRBV12-4 to TRBJ2-3, with TRBD1 matching over 7 bases. CDR3 length equals 13 residues. V shed 5 bases and J 5 bases; nucleotides not matched to a gene: 4. The CDR3 here is CASSGTARDTQYF. The CDR3 bases are TGTGCCAGCAGTGGGACAGCGAGAGATACGCAGTATTTT.

A few counts support this clonotype. The chain recombines TRBV6-5 with TRBJ2-5, with 12 nucleotides matching TRBD2. With V trimmed by 5 bases and J by 2 bases, 6 bases remained unmatched. Germline CDR1 reads MNHEY; CDR2 reads SVGAGI. The CDR3 is made up of 16 amino acids. In DNA, the CDR3 is TGTGCCAGCAGTATGACTAGCGGGGGCCCACAAGAGACCCAGTACTTC. This codes for CASSMTSGGPQETQYF.

This clonotype occurred many times. The V and J genes are TRBV7-8 and TRBJ2-3; D gene ambiguous. V was cut by 3 bases and J by 0 bases, with 4 bases left in between. Germline CDR1 SGHVS, CDR2 FQNEAQ. The CDR3 extends over 13 amino acids. The CDR3 DNA follows: TGTGCCAGCAGCTTGGAAAGCACAGATACGCAGTATTTT. Protein sequence: CASSLESTDTQYF.

The gene calls are TRBV9 and TRBJ2-7, with D hard to call. The CDR3 covers 13 residues. The germline V gene encodes CDR1 SGDLS and CDR2 YYNGEE. Trimming stripped 1 base from V and 3 bases from J, with 8 bases between. CDR3 residues: CASSVMAGYEQYF. In nucleotides, the CDR3 is TGTGCCAGCAGCGTAATGGCAGGCTACGAGCAGTACTTC.

The chain links TRBV12-3 or TRBV12-4 to TRBJ1-2, with D possibly TRBD1 on 6 matching bases. The CDR3 totals 16 residues. The V end was cut by 7 bases, the J end by 7 bases, with 25 bases between. Written as DNA, the CDR3 is TGTGCCAGCACCCTTGACTACGGATCAGGGGTTTTTGGCTACACCTTC. Amino acids: CASTLDYGSGVFGYTF.

V is TRBV10-2 and J is TRBJ1-5; the match to TRBD1 covers 9 bases. The CDR3 extends over 16 amino acids. J lost 6 bases, V lost 5 bases, and 11 bases had no gene match. From germline, CDR1 is WSHSY and CDR2 SAAADI. The CDR3 spells CASSRGMGQGLQPQHF. In nucleotides, the CDR3 is TGCGCCAGCAGTCGTGGGATGGGACAGGGTCTTCAGCCCCAGCATTTT.

The rearrangement joins TRBV20-1 to TRBJ1-1; 8 positions agree with TRBD1. The CDR3 sequence is 16 residues long. V shed 6 bases and J 5 bases; nucleotides not matched to a gene: 17. The germline V gene encodes CDR1 DFQATT and CDR2 SNEGSKA (reference sequence). CDR3 in DNA: TGCAGTGCCAACGGGAGAGCAGGGGGCGCGGGAACTGAAGCTTTCTTT. This gives the protein CSANGRAGGAGTEAFF.

As regards this clonotype: Germline and junction disagree at one end, which may indicate a read error. The gene calls are TRBV5-1 and TRBJ2-5; TRBD1 matches at 9 bases. The germline CDR1 and CDR2 sequences are SGHRS and YFSETQ. The length of the CDR3 is 18 residues. CDR3 coding DNA: TGCGCCAGCAGCTTCACAGGGGGCTCGCCTCGAAGACAAGAGACCCGGTACTTC. This sequence encodes CASSFTGGSPRRQETRYF.

V and J are TRBV6-1 and TRBJ1-5; D not certain. Germline V CDR1 and CDR2: MNHNS, SASEGT. This CDR3 has 14 amino acids. V lost 5 bases and J lost 1, with 9 bases in between. The DNA for the CDR3 is TGTGCCAGCAGTCCCGACATGAGCAATCAGCCCCAGCATTTT. Translated, it gives CASSPDMSNQPQHF.

The chain combines TRBV7-9 with TRBJ2-7; D unclear. The V gene's germline CDR1 is SEHNR and CDR2 FQNEAQ (reference sequence). V was trimmed by 3 bases and J by 7 bases, leaving 10 bases between them. The CDR3 extends over 12 amino acids. The CDR3 sequence is CASSFSNGEQYF. The CDR3 DNA reads TGTGCCAGCAGCTTTTCCAACGGGGAGCAGTACTTC.

The chain links TRBV5-1 to TRBJ2-3; 7 nucleotides agree with TRBD1. This CDR3 has 17 amino acids. Germline assignment: CDR1 SGHRS and CDR2 YFSETQ. V gave up 2 bases and J gave up 1 base; unmatched junction bases: 10. The CDR3 protein is CASSFSTGVDGTDTQYF. CDR3 DNA sequence: TGCGCCAGCAGCTTTTCTACAGGGGTGGATGGCACAGATACGCAGTATTTT.

This clonotype was counted a few times. The V gene is TRBV20-1, the J gene TRBJ2-3; no clear D gene. With 1 base removed from V and 0 bases from J, the gap between germline ends came to 8 bases. CDR1 and CDR2 from the germline V gene are DFQATT and SNEGSKA (reference sequence). This CDR3 spans 14 amino acids. CDR3 sequence (DNA): TGCAGTGCTAGAGTAGGCAGCAGCACAGATACGCAGTATTTT. This codes for CSARVGSSTDTQYF.

This clonotype occurred a few times. The chain couples TRBV5-1 to TRBJ2-1; D gene uncertain. The CDR3 runs to 14 residues. The germline V and J ends were trimmed by 0 bases and 8 bases, with 12 bases remaining between them. CDR1 and CDR2 from the germline V gene are SGHRS and YFSETQ. This CDR3 reads CASSLVVDVDEQFF. CDR3 bases: TGCGCCAGCAGCTTGGTTGTGGACGTCGATGAGCAGTTCTTC. Variable domain in full (rest from reference TRBV5-1 and TRBJ2-1): KAGVTQTPRYLIKTRGQQVTLSCSPISGHRSVSWYQQTPGQGLQFLFEYFSETQRNKGNFPGRFSGRQFSNSRSEMNVSTLELGDSALYLCASSLVVDVDEQFFGPGTRLTVL.